This entry lists 4 T cell receptor beta chains sequenced from one sample in a study of blood T cell repertoires in COVID-19 (dated by TCRdb to the early 2020s). Libraries were made using the immunoSEQ multiplex PCR assay. Sourced from immuneACCESS, this table was stored by TCRdb with only in-frame sequences that have V and J called. A share of the clones is absent; for the studies checked, an unresolved V gene accounts for under half, and the remainder has no known explanation. For this sample there are about 58,000 clones; about 89% appear just once. About 13% of the sample rests with the top ten. The sequenced sample consisted of peripheral blood. The receptor set was obtained from a woman in her fifties or sixties with active COVID-19.

CDR3 DNA: TGTGCCAGCAGAGGGGCCCCTAACACAGATACGCAGTATTTT. Its protein is CASRGAPNTDTQYF. The V call is TRBV6-5, the J call TRBJ2-3; TRBD1 might be the D (5 bases). The CDR3 loop spans 14 amino acids. Trimming shortened V by 6 bases and J by 2 bases, and 12 bases separated the two germline ends. From germline, CDR1 is MNHEY and CDR2 SVGAGI.

This chain uses TRBV5-1 with TRBJ1-2, with a possible D match to TRBD1 (5 bases). CDR1 and CDR2 from the germline V gene are SGHRS and YFSETQ. There are 13 residues in the CDR3. The germline V and J ends were trimmed by 2 bases and 5 bases, with 10 bases remaining between them. CDR3 sequence reads: CASSLDGTYGYTF. In DNA form, the CDR3 reads TGCGCCAGCAGCTTAGACGGGACTTATGGCTACACCTTC.

The rearrangement joins TRBV19 to TRBJ2-3, with D uncertain. Looked up from germline, CDR1 is LNHDA and CDR2 is SQIVND (reference sequence). The CDR3 has 15 amino acids. V dropped 3 bases and J dropped 0 bases, with 10 bases sitting between them. CDR3 in DNA: TGTGCCAGTAGTATTGAACTCCCTAGCACAGATACGCAGTATTTT. This sequence encodes CASSIELPSTDTQYF.

The V call is TRBV12-3 or TRBV12-4, the J call TRBJ1-1; D unresolved. Deletions cut 5 bases from V and 11 bases from J, with 15 bases between. CDR3 length: 12 amino acids. Written as DNA, the CDR3 is TGTGCCAGCAGTGCCGGGTGGATGGAGGCTTTCTTT. It is translated as CASSAGWMEAFF.